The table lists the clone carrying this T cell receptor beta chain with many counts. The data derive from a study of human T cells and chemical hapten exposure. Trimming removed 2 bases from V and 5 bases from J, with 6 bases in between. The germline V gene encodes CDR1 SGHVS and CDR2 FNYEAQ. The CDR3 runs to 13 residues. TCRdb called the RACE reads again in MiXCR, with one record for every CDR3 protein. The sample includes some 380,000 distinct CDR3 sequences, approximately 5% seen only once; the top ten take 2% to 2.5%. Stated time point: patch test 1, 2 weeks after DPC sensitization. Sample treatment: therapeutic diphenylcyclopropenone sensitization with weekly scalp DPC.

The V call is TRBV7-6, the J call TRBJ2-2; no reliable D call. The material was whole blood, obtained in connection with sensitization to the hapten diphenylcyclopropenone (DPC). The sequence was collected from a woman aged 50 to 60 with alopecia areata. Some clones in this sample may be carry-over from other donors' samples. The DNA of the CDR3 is TGTGCCAGCAGCTTATTCCGGACCGGGGAGCTGTTTTTT. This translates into CASSLFRTGELFF.